The sequence of this T cell receptor (beta chain) was determined in a study of blood T cell repertoires in COVID-19. Study information: The samples span acute and convalescent COVID-19 from the United States, Italy and Spain. T cells, B-cell-depleted T cells, or PBMCs supplied cDNA or gDNA.

In the authors' methods: Nucleated cell number was recorded as an estimate derived from reference gene primer amplification. The assay was immunoSEQ multiplex PCR, and TCRdb's table has in-frame clones only and misses some. For V, J and clone size, that table is used; D and trimming come from the DNA. The sample carries roughly 53,000 clones, about 88% recorded once. Germline V CDR1 and CDR2: LNHDA, SQIVND (reference sequence). The V segment lost 9 bases and the J segment 5 bases; nucleotides outside the gene matches: 16. The CDR3 length is 16 residues. The chain has TRBV19 and TRBJ1-1, with TRBD1 matching 9 bases. The clonotype comes from a man in his 60s with acute or convalescent COVID-19. The sample comprised peripheral blood. The CDR3: CASIKGRDRAGTEAFF. CDR3 DNA: TGTGCCAGCATCAAGGGCAGGGACAGGGCGGGTACTGAAGCTTTCTTT.